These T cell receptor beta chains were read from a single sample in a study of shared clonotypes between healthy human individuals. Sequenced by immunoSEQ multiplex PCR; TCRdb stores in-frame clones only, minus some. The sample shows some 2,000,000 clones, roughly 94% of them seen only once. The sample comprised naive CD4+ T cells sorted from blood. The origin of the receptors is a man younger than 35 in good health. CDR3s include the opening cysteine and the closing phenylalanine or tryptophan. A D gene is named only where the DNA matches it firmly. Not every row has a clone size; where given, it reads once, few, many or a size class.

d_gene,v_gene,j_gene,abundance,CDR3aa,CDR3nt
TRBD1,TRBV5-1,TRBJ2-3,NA,CAGSALGQGRVTDTQYF,TGCGCCGGCAGCGCCCTCGGACAGGGGAGGGTCACAGATACGCAGTATTTT
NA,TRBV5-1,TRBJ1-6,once,CASSLVGYNSPLHF,TGCGCCAGCAGCTTGGTAGGATACAATTCACCCCTCCACTTT
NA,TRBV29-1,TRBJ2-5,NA,CSVGTQTQTQYF,TGCAGCGTTGGAACACAGACGCAGACCCAGTACTTC
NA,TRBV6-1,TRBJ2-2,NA,CASVGWSTGELFF,TGTGCCAGCGTAGGGTGGAGCACCGGGGAGCTGTTTTTT
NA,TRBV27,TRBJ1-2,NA,CASSLDRFGGYTF,TGTGCCAGCAGTCTAGACCGATTCGGTGGCTACACCTTC
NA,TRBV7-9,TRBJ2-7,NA,CASSFAGALWEQYF,TGTGCCAGCAGCTTCGCGGGGGCGCTTTGGGAGCAGTACTTC
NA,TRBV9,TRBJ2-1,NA,CASSSGLFTDEQFF,TGTGCCAGCAGCTCGGGACTTTTTACGGATGAGCAGTTCTTC
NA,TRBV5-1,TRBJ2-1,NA,CASSSTQEQFF,TGCGCCAGCAGTTCGACTCAAGAGCAGTTCTTC
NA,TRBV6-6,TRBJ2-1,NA,CASKTDRPYNEQFF,TGTGCCAGCAAGACAGACCGACCCTACAATGAGCAGTTCTTC
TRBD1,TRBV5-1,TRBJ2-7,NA,CASSLRDRGTSYEQYF,TGCGCCAGCAGCCTCCGGGACAGGGGGACCTCCTACGAGCAGTACTTC
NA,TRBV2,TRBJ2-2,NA,CASTRDSRWTGELFF,TGTGCCAGCACCAGGGACTCGAGATGGACCGGGGAGCTGTTTTTT
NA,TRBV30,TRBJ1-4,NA,CAWTPGTKEKLFF,TGTGCCTGGACTCCCGGGACCAAGGAGAAACTGTTTTTT
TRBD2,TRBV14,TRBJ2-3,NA,CASSQAGVGADTQYF,TGTGCCAGCAGCCAGGCGGGAGTGGGGGCAGATACGCAGTATTTT
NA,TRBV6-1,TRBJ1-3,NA,CASSGARLTLNTIYF,TGTGCCAGCAGTGGGGCTCGATTGACACTTAACACCATATATTTT
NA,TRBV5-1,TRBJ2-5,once,CASSLQPIGAGETQYF,TGCGCCAGCAGCCTGCAACCGATAGGGGCGGGAGAGACCCAGTACTTC
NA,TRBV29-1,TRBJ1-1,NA,CSVSDGRNTEAFF,TGCAGCGTTTCTGACGGAAGGAACACTGAAGCTTTCTTT
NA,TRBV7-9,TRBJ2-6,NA,CASSTDRSGANVLTF,TGTGCCAGCAGCACAGACAGGTCTGGGGCCAACGTCCTGACTTTC
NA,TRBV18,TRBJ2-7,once,CASSTSGVDTYEQYF,TGTGCCAGCTCAACCTCAGGGGTTGACACCTACGAGCAGTACTTC
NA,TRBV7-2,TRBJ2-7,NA,CASSLGGLTYEQYF,TGTGCCAGCAGCTTAGGGGGACTGACATACGAGCAGTACTTC
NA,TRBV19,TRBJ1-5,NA,CASSIQGGNQPQHF,TGTGCCAGTAGTATCCAGGGTGGTAATCAGCCCCAGCATTTT
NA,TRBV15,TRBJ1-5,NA,CATSRDGGGQPQHF,TGTGCCACCAGCAGAGACGGAGGCGGGCAGCCCCAGCATTTT
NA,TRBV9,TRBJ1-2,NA,CASGQGPGWYGYTF,TGTGCCAGCGGTCAGGGCCCCGGCTGGTATGGCTACACCTTC
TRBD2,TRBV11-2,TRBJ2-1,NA,CASRPLAGNYNEQFF,TGTGCCAGCAGACCCCTAGCGGGTAACTACAATGAGCAGTTCTTC
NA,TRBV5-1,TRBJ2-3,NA,CASSLFVETDTQYF,TGCGCCAGCAGCTTGTTCGTCGAAACAGATACGCAGTATTTT
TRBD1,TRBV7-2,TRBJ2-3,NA,CASSPGQGQVF,TGTGCCAGCAGTCCCGGACAGGGCCAAGTATTT
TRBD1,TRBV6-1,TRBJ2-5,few,CASSAGQGVGKETQYF,TGTGCCAGCAGTGCCGGACAGGGAGTGGGTAAAGAGACCCAGTACTTC
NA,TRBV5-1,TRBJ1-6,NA,CASSLHVGDSPLHF,TGCGCCAGCAGCTTGCACGTAGGCGACTCACCCCTCCACTTT
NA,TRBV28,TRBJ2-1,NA,CASSLKFRGWDEQFF,TGTGCCAGCAGTTTAAAATTCAGGGGTTGGGATGAGCAGTTCTTC
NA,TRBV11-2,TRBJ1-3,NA,CASSRQVSGNTIYF,TGTGCCAGCAGCCGACAGGTCTCTGGAAACACCATATATTTT
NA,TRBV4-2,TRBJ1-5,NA,CASSQDRGGLGQPQHF,TGTGCCAGCAGCCAAGATCGCGGCGGGTTAGGTCAGCCCCAGCATTTT
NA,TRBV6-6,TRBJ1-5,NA,CASSFGDQPQHF,TGTGCCAGCAGTTTCGGGGATCAGCCCCAGCATTTT
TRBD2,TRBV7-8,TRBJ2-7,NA,CASSLGLAPYEQYF,TGTGCCAGCAGCTTAGGACTAGCACCCTACGAGCAGTACTTC
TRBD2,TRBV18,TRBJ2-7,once,CASSQPGLAGEEQYF,TGTGCCAGCTCACAGCCGGGACTAGCGGGAGAAGAGCAGTACTTC
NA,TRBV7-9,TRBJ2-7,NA,CASSLEGLSYEQYF,TGTGCCAGCAGCCTCGAGGGCCTCAGCTACGAGCAGTACTTC
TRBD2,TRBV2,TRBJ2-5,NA,CASRAGGQETQYF,TGTGCCAGCAGGGCGGGGGGACAAGAGACCCAGTACTTC
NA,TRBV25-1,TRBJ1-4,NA,CASSETPGATNEKLFF,TGTGCCAGCAGTGAAACCCCAGGTGCAACTAATGAAAAACTGTTTTTT
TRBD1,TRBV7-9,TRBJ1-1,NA,CASSSTGYTEAFF,TGTGCCAGCAGCTCGACAGGGTACACTGAAGCTTTCTTT